Listed below are T cell receptor beta chains from one sample, sequenced in a study of blood T cell repertoires in COVID-19. Sequencing was performed with immunoSEQ multiplex PCR; in TCRdb, only in-frame clones are kept and a portion is missing. The sample carries about 150,000 clones, approximately 86% recorded once. The sequencing sample was made of peripheral blood. These receptors all stem from a man aged 60-69 years with COVID-19, enrolled during active disease. CDR3s include the opening cysteine and the closing phenylalanine or tryptophan. The order of the fields is V gene, D gene, J gene, clone size, CDR3 DNA, CDR3 protein. D genes are given only for firm matches. Some rows have no size entry. The others give once, few or many, or a class for an expanded clone.

TRBV18	NA	TRBJ2-7	NA	TGTGCCAGCTCACCACCCGGTAGGGGCGCATACGAGCAGTACTTC	CASSPPGRGAYEQYF
TRBV28	NA	TRBJ1-5	NA	TGTGCCAGCAGTTTAAACCCCTCGACAGGTCAGCCCCAGCATTTT	CASSLNPSTGQPQHF
TRBV7-9	NA	TRBJ2-2	many	TGTGCCAGCAGCTTACCCAGTAACACCGGGGAGCTGTTTTTT	CASSLPSNTGELFF
TRBV11-2	TRBD1	TRBJ2-1	NA	TGTGCCAGCAGCAGGGACAGGGGAGTAGGAGAGCAGTTCTTC	CASSRDRGVGEQFF
TRBV29-1	TRBD1	TRBJ2-7	few	TGCAGCGTTGCATGGCGTCAGGGGGCCTACGAGCAGTACTTC	CSVAWRQGAYEQYF
TRBV4-3	TRBD2	TRBJ2-7	NA	TGCGCCAGCAGCCAGGGGTTAGCGGGAGTGGCCTACGAGCAGTACTTC	CASSQGLAGVAYEQYF
TRBV6-6	TRBD2	TRBJ2-5	once	TGTGCCAGCAGAGGCGGGAGTCAAGAGACCCAGTACTTC	CASRGGSQETQYF
TRBV19	TRBD2	TRBJ2-1	NA	TGTGCCACTAAACAAACCCTAGCGGGAGCATACAATGAGCAGTTCTTC	CATKQTLAGAYNEQFF
TRBV6-2/TRBV6-3	NA	TRBJ2-1	NA	TGTGCCAGCAGCAGCGTAAACAATGAGCAGTTCTTC	CASSSVNNEQFF
TRBV13	TRBD1	TRBJ2-3	NA	TGTGCCAGCAGCAACAGGGGGCGTAGGGGCACAGATACGCAGTATTTT	CASSNRGRRGTDTQYF
TRBV7-9	NA	TRBJ1-5	NA	TGTGCCAGCAGCTTAGAAGGGGTCCAGCCCCAGCATTTT	CASSLEGVQPQHF
TRBV7-2	NA	TRBJ1-4	NA	TGTGCCAGCAGCCGCCAACAGGGAACTAATGAAAAACTGTTTTTT	CASSRQQGTNEKLFF
TRBV9	TRBD1	TRBJ2-2	NA	TGTGCCAGCAGCTCCCGACAGGGTAGTCCCGGGGAGCTGTTTTTT	CASSSRQGSPGELFF
TRBV30	TRBD1	TRBJ1-1	NA	TGTGCCTGGACCCGATCCCTCACCGGGACAGGGGCGAACACTGAAGCTTTCTTT	CAWTRSLTGTGANTEAFF
TRBV18	NA	TRBJ1-1	NA	TGTGCCAGCTCACCACAGGCAACAGGGACTGAAGCTTTCTTT	CASSPQATGTEAFF
TRBV28	NA	TRBJ1-1	NA	TGTGCCAGCCGTATGAACAGGGCTAACACTGAAGCTTTCTTT	CASRMNRANTEAFF
TRBV7-2	NA	TRBJ2-2	NA	TGTGCCAGCAGCCCCGATAGCGGAGGAGTCACCGGGGAGCTGTTTTTT	CASSPDSGGVTGELFF
TRBV5-1	TRBD2	TRBJ2-7	NA	TGCGCCAGCAGCTTGGGCGGGGGTTCCTACGAGCAGTACTTC	CASSLGGGSYEQYF
TRBV4-3	TRBD2	TRBJ2-1	NA	TGCGCCAGCAGCCCAACTAGCGGGGGGGCGAATGAGCAGTTCTTC	CASSPTSGGANEQFF